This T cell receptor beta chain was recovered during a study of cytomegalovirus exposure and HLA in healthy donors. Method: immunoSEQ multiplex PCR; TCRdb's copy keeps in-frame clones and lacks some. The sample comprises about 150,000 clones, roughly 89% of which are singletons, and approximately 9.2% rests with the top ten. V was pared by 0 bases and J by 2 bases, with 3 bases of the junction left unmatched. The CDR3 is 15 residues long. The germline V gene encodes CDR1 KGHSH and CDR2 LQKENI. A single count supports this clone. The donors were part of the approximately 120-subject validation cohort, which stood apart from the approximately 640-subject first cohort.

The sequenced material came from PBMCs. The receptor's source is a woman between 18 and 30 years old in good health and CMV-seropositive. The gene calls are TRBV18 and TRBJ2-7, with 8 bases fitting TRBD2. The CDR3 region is CASSPPAGGAYEQYF. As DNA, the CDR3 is TGTGCCAGCTCACCACCGGCCGGGGGGGCCTACGAGCAGTACTTC.